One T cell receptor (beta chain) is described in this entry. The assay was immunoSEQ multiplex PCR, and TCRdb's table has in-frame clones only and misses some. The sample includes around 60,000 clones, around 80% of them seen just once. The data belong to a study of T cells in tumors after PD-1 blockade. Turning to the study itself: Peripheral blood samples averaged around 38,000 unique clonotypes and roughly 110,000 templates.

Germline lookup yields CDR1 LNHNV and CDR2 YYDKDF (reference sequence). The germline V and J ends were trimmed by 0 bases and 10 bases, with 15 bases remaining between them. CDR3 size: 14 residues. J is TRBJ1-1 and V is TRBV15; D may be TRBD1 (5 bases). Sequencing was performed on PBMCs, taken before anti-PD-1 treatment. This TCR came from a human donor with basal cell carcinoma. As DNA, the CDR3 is TGTGCCACCAGCAGAGATCGGGGTGGGGCCCTAGCTTTCTTT. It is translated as CATSRDRGGALAFF. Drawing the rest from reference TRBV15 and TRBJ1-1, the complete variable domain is DAMVIQNPRYQVTQFGKPVTLSCSQTLNHNVMYWYQQKSSQAPKLLFHYYDKDFNNEADTPDNFQSRRPNTSFCFLDIRSPGLGDTAMYLCATSRDRGGALAFFGQGTRLTVV.